This TCR beta chain is drawn from a study of blood T cell repertoires in COVID-19. Trimming removed 3 bases from V and 6 bases from J; junction bases left unmatched: 5. This CDR3 contains 13 residues. Germline lookup yields CDR1 SGHDN and CDR2 FVKESK. This table comes from immunoSEQ multiplex PCR, and its TCRdb copy is limited to in-frame clones, with some not included. The table includes 250,000 or so clones, around nine tenths detected once. Material for sequencing was peripheral blood. The clonotype was recovered from a man younger than 45 with active or convalescent COVID-19. The chain employs TRBV14 and TRBJ2-7; 7 nucleotides line up with TRBD2. This chain's CDR3 is CASSQGGKAEQYF. The CDR3, as DNA: TGTGCCAGCAGCCAGGGAGGGAAGGCCGAGCAGTACTTC.